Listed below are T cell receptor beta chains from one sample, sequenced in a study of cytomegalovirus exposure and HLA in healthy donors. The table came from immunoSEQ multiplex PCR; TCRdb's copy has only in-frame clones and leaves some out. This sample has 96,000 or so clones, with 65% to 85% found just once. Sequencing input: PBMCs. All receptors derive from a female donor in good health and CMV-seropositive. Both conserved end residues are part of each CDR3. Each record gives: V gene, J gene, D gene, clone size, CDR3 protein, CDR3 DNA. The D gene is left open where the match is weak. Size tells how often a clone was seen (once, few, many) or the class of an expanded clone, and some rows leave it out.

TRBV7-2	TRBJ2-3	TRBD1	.	CASSLSLTGSRDTQYF	TGTGCCAGCAGCTTATCTTTGACAGGGTCCAGAGATACGCAGTATTTT
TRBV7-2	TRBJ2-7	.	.	CASRLAPTSGLEYF	TGTGCCAGCAGGCTAGCCCCGACCAGCGGTTTGGAGTACTTC
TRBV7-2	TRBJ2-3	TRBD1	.	CASSFDRGDTQYF	TGTGCCAGCAGCTTTGACAGGGGCGATACGCAGTATTTT
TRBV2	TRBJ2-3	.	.	CASSDGDSETDTQYF	TGTGCCAGCAGTGATGGAGACAGCGAGACAGATACGCAGTATTTT
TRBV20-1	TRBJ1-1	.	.	CSVFSSTEAFF	TGCAGTGTATTTAGTTCCACTGAAGCTTTCTTT
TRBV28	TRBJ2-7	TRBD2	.	CASSSRTSGTKRPYEQYF	TGTGCCAGCAGTTCTAGGACTAGCGGGACCAAGAGGCCCTACGAGCAGTACTTC
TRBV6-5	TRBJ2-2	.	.	CASAARVNTGELFF	TGTGCCAGCGCCGCGAGGGTAAACACCGGGGAGCTGTTTTTT
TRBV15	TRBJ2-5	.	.	CATSRDRMGGVETQYF	TGTGCCACCAGCAGAGACAGAATGGGGGGAGTGGAGACCCAGTACTTC
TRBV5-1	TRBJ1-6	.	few	CASSYGEGSSYNSPLHF	TGCGCCAGCAGCTACGGGGAGGGATCTTCCTATAATTCACCCCTCCACTTT
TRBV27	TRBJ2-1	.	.	CASSSQFGGEQFF	TGTGCCAGCAGTTCACAATTCGGGGGTGAGCAGTTCTTC
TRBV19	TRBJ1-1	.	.	CASRNGGVTEAFF	TGTGCCAGTAGGAACGGGGGGGTCACTGAAGCTTTCTTT
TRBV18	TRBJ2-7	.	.	CASSPIWQNEQYF	TGTGCCAGCTCACCAATTTGGCAGAACGAGCAGTACTTC
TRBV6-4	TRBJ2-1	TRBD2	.	CASKASSLAGSNEQFF	TGTGCCAGCAAGGCCTCGTCGCTAGCGGGATCTAATGAGCAGTTCTTC
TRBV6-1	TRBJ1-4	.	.	CASSPKGVDEKLFF	TGTGCCAGCAGCCCCAAAGGGGTAGACGAAAAACTGTTTTTT
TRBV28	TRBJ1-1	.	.	CASSQGGAETEAFF	TGTGCCAGCAGTCAAGGGGGGGCTGAGACTGAAGCTTTCTTT
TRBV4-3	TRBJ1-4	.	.	CASSQEGVRPATNEKLFF	TGCGCCAGCAGCCAAGAAGGGGTGAGACCTGCAACTAATGAAAAACTGTTTTTT
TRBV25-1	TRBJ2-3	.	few	CASTNSTDTQYF	TGTGCCAGCACAAACTCTACAGATACGCAGTATTTT
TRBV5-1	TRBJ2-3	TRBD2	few	CASSLALAGGTDTQYF	TGCGCCAGCAGCTTGGCCCTAGCGGGGGGCACAGATACGCAGTATTTT
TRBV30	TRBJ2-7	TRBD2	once	CAWSAYSGRGREQYF	TGTGCCTGGAGCGCATATAGCGGGAGAGGCCGGGAGCAGTACTTC
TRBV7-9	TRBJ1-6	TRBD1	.	CASSPLTGGLSPLHF	TGTGCCAGCAGCCCCCTGACAGGGGGTCTCTCACCCCTCCACTTT
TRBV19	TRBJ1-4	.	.	CATSLEVGEKLFF	TGTGCCACTTCCTTGGAGGTCGGGGAAAAACTGTTTTTT
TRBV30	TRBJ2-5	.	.	CAWSRTAGRETQYF	TGTGCCTGGAGTAGGACAGCCGGCAGGGAGACCCAGTACTTC
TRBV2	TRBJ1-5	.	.	CASSLGQISNQPQHF	TGTGCCAGCAGCCTTGGACAGATTAGCAATCAGCCCCAGCATTTT
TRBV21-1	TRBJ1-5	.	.	CASSKDRSNQPQHF	TGTGCCAGCAGCAAAGATCGGAGCAATCAGCCCCAGCATTTT
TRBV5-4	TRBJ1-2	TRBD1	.	CASRGDRVEGYTF	TGTGCCAGCAGGGGTGACAGGGTGGAAGGCTACACCTTC
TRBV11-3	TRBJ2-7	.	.	CASSLSGGQSSYEQYF	TGTGCCAGCAGCTTGTCCGGGGGACAGAGCTCCTACGAGCAGTACTTC
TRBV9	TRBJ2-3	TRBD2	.	CASTSGTGRDTQYF	TGTGCCAGCACTAGCGGGACGGGAAGGGATACGCAGTATTTT
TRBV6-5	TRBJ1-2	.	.	CASSYSGGSYGYTF	TGTGCCAGCAGTTACTCTGGGGGGAGCTATGGCTACACCTTC
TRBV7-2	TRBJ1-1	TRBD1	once	CASSLGRTGVNTEAFF	TGTGCCAGCAGCTTAGGTAGGACAGGGGTGAACACTGAAGCTTTCTTT
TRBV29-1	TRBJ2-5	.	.	CSARGGAQGEQYF	TGCAGCGCCCGGGGGGGGGCCCAGGGGGAGCAGTACTTC
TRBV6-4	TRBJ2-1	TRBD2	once	CASSRLAGSFNEQFF	TGTGCCAGCAGTCGACTAGCGGGAAGCTTCAATGAGCAGTTCTTC
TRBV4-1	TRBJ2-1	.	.	CASSQMYNSYNEQFF	TGCGCCAGCAGCCAAATGTATAACTCCTACAATGAGCAGTTCTTC
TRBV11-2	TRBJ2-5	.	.	CASSFRRGGGGETQYF	TGTGCCAGCAGCTTCAGGAGGGGGGGCGGGGGAGAGACCCAGTACTTC
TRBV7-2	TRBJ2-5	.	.	CASSLLLLETQYF	TGTGCCAGCAGCTTATTACTCCTGGAGACCCAGTACTTC
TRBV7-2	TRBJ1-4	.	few	CASSLASGSTNEKLFF	TGTGCCAGCAGCTTAGCCTCAGGTTCAACTAATGAAAAACTGTTTTTT
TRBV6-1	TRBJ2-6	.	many	CASSDPAGANVLTF	TGTGCCAGCAGTGACCCAGCTGGGGCCAACGTCCTGACTTTC
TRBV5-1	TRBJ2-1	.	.	CASSLLVGNEQFF	TGCGCCAGCAGCCTGTTAGTTGGCAATGAGCAGTTCTTC
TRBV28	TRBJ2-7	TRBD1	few	CASSVTTGANEQYF	TGTGCCAGCAGTGTAACGACAGGGGCCAACGAGCAGTACTTC
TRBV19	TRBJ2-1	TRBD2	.	CASSIEVSSGRSSYNEQFF	TGTGCCAGTAGTATAGAGGTGTCTAGCGGGAGGAGCTCCTACAATGAGCAGTTCTTC
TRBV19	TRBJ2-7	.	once	CASSHRSNSYEQYF	TGTGCCAGTAGTCATCGAAGCAACTCCTACGAGCAGTACTTC
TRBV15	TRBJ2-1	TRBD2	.	CATSRDSGDPNEQFF	TGTGCCACCAGCAGAGATAGCGGGGACCCCAATGAGCAGTTCTTC
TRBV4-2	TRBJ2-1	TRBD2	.	CASSQGATSAIYNEQFF	TGTGCCAGCAGCCAAGGGGCGACTAGCGCAATCTACAATGAGCAGTTCTTC